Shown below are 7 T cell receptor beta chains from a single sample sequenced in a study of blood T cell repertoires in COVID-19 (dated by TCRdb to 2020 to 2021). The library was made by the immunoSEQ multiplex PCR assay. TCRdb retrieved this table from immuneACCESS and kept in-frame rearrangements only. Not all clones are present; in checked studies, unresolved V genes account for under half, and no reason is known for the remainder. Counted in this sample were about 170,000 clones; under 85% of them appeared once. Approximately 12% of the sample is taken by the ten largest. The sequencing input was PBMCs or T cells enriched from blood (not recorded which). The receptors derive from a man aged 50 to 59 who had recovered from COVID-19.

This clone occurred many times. The CDR3 spells CASSQDFGRGREQYF. The CDR3 DNA reads TGTGCCAGCAGCCAAGATTTTGGCAGGGGTCGGGAGCAGTACTTC. The chain carries TRBV4-2 and TRBJ2-7; maybe TRBD1 (6 bases). V shed 0 bases and J shed 7 bases, with 16 bases lying between them. The CDR3 runs to 15 residues. Per the germline V gene, CDR1 is LGHNA and CDR2 is YNFKEQ.

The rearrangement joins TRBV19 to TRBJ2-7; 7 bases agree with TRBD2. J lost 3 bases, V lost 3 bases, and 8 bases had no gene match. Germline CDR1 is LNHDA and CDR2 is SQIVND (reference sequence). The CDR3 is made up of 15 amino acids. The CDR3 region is CASSMTSGVIYEQYF. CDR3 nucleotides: TGTGCCAGTAGTATGACCAGCGGGGTTATCTACGAGCAGTACTTC.

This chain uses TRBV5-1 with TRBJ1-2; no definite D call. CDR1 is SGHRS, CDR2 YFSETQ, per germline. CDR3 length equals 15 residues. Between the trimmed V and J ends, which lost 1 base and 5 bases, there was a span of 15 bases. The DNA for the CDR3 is TGCGCCAGCAGCTTGTCCGGAGAGGGTGTTTATGGCTACACCTTC. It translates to CASSLSGEGVYGYTF.

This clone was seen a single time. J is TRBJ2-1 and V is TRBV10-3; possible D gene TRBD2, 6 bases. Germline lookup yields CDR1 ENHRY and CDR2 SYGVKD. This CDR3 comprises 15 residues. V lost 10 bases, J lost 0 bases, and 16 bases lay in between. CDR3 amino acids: CATTWDGSSYNEQFF. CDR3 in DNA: TGTGCCACCACTTGGGACGGGAGCTCCTACAATGAGCAGTTCTTC.

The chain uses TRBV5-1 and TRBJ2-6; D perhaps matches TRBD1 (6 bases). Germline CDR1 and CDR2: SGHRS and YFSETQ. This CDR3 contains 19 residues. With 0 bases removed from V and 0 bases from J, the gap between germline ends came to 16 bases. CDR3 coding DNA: TGCGCCAGCAGCTTGGTGGGCGGACAGCCCGTCTCTGGGGCCAACGTCCTGACTTTC. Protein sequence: CASSLVGGQPVSGANVLTF.

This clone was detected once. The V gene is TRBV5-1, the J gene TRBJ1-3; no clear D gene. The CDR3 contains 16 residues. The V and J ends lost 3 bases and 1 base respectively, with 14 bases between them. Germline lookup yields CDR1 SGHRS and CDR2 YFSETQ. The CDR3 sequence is CASSSSTGSSGNTIYF. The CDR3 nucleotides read TGCGCCAGCAGCTCGTCGACGGGGTCTTCTGGAAACACCATATATTTT.

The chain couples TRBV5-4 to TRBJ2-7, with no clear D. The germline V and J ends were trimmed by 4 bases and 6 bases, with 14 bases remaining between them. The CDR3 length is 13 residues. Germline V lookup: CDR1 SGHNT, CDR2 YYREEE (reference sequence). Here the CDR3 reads CASSALRHAEQYF. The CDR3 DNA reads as TGTGCCAGCAGCGCCCTTCGACACGCCGAGCAGTACTTC.